A selection of T cell receptor beta chains follows, all from one sample in a study of blood T cell repertoires in COVID-19. Clones were read by immunoSEQ multiplex PCR, and TCRdb kept only the in-frame ones, dropping some. The table records 100,000 to 150,000 clones, 70% to 75% of them present only once. The sample taken for sequencing was peripheral blood. The source of these receptors is a man between 60 and 75 years old with acute or convalescent COVID-19. The CDR3 runs from the conserved cysteine through the conserved F or W. Each record gives: D gene, J gene, clone size, V gene, CDR3 protein, CDR3 DNA. A D gene is named only where the DNA matches it firmly. Clone size is shown for a subset of rows, as once, few, many or a class of expanded clone.

TRBD2 | TRBJ2-7 | NA | TRBV27 | CASSLAGPYEQYF | TGTGCCAGCAGCCTAGCGGGGCCCTACGAGCAGTACTTC
NA | TRBJ2-4 | NA | TRBV29-1 | CSVVGGRGKNIQYF | TGCAGCGTGGTGGGGGGACGGGGTAAAAACATTCAGTACTTC
NA | TRBJ1-5 | NA | TRBV30 | CAWNAGPNQPQHF | TGTGCCTGGAACGCGGGCCCCAATCAGCCCCAGCATTTT
NA | TRBJ2-2 | NA | TRBV3-1/TRBV3-2 | CASSQPRGSRGPNTGELFF | TGTGCCAGCAGCCAACCCAGGGGCTCCCGAGGGCCAAACACCGGGGAGCTGTTTTTT
TRBD1 | TRBJ2-7 | NA | TRBV2 | CASSRDREDEQYF | TGTGCCAGCAGTCGGGACAGGGAGGACGAGCAGTACTTC
TRBD2 | TRBJ2-5 | NA | TRBV5-1 | CASSLAQTSGTQETQYF | TGCGCCAGCAGCTTGGCTCAGACTAGCGGGACACAAGAGACCCAGTACTTC
TRBD1 | TRBJ1-4 | NA | TRBV25-1 | CASSENRQGGREKLFF | TGTGCCAGCAGTGAAAACAGACAGGGAGGAAGAGAAAAACTGTTTTTT
NA | TRBJ1-5 | NA | TRBV2 | CASSAPNQPQHF | TGTGCCAGCAGTGCTCCGAATCAGCCCCAGCATTTT
NA | TRBJ2-2 | NA | TRBV7-9 | CASSLIWGANTGELFF | TGTGCCAGCAGCTTAATCTGGGGGGCGAACACCGGGGAGCTGTTTTTT
NA | TRBJ1-6 | NA | TRBV6-5 | CASRDYTYNSPLHF | TGTGCCAGCAGGGACTACACCTATAATTCACCCCTCCACTTT
NA | TRBJ2-7 | few | TRBV15 | CATSRAGILPYEQYF | TGTGCCACCAGCAGAGCCGGGATACTCCCTTACGAGCAGTACTTC
TRBD1 | TRBJ1-6 | NA | TRBV25-1 | CASSADRGSRPLHF | TGTGCCAGCAGCGCGGACAGGGGAAGTCGGCCCCTCCACTTT
NA | TRBJ1-5 | NA | TRBV4-1 | CASSGHRASNQPQHF | TGCGCCAGCAGCGGCCACAGGGCTTCTAATCAGCCCCAGCATTTT
NA | TRBJ1-1 | NA | TRBV9 | CASSVEALRDTEAFF | TGTGCCAGCAGCGTAGAGGCTCTCAGGGATACTGAAGCTTTCTTT
NA | TRBJ2-7 | NA | TRBV6-1 | CASSERWAGDGYEQYF | TGTGCCAGCAGTGAAAGGTGGGCAGGGGATGGCTACGAGCAGTACTTC
NA | TRBJ1-2 | NA | TRBV30 | CAWSVLIAGHGYTF | TGTGCCTGGAGTGTACTGATTGCGGGCCATGGCTACACCTTC
NA | TRBJ1-2 | few | TRBV5-1 | CASSLGSTGFGNYGYTF | TGCGCCAGCAGCTTGGGCAGTACAGGGTTTGGTAACTATGGCTACACCTTC
NA | TRBJ1-2 | NA | TRBV10-3 | CAISDPITGKLYGYTF | TGTGCCATCAGTGATCCTATAACAGGGAAGCTCTATGGCTACACCTTC
NA | TRBJ1-4 | NA | TRBV7-9 | CASSLEGSEKLFF | TGTGCCAGCAGCTTAGAAGGGAGTGAAAAACTGTTTTTT
TRBD2 | TRBJ2-1 | NA | TRBV11-3 | CASSPHSGGAYNEQFF | TGTGCCAGCAGCCCCCATAGCGGGGGGGCCTACAATGAGCAGTTCTTC
NA | TRBJ1-1 | NA | TRBV7-9 | CASSLLGVNTEAFF | TGTGCCAGCAGCTTATTAGGGGTGAACACTGAAGCTTTCTTT
NA | TRBJ1-4 | NA | TRBV5-1 | CASSETGKPNEKLFF | TGCGCCAGCAGCGAGACAGGAAAACCTAATGAAAAACTGTTTTTT
NA | TRBJ2-2 | NA | TRBV18 | CASSTGHTNTGELFF | TGTGCCAGCTCAACGGGACACACGAACACCGGGGAGCTGTTTTTT
NA | TRBJ2-3 | NA | TRBV24-1 | CATSRSGGADTQYF | TGTGCCACCAGTAGGTCGGGGGGCGCAGATACGCAGTATTTT
NA | TRBJ2-3 | NA | TRBV19 | CASSIVGAGGTDTQYF | TGTGCCAGTAGTATAGTCGGCGCGGGTGGCACAGATACGCAGTATTTT
NA | TRBJ2-7 | NA | TRBV5-1 | CASSLNQGSYEQYF | TGCGCCAGCAGCTTGAATCAGGGATCCTACGAGCAGTACTTC
TRBD1 | TRBJ2-7 | NA | TRBV27 | CASSPHRGDRGSYEQYF | TGTGCCAGCAGTCCGCACAGGGGGGACAGGGGTTCCTACGAGCAGTACTTC
TRBD1 | TRBJ2-7 | NA | TRBV29-1 | CSVMGTGNSYEQYF | TGCAGCGTGATGGGGACAGGGAACTCCTACGAGCAGTACTTC
NA | TRBJ2-3 | once | TRBV11-2 | CASSLVRGYADTQYF | TGTGCCAGCAGCTTAGTCAGGGGATATGCAGATACGCAGTATTTT
NA | TRBJ1-2 | NA | TRBV18 | CASSPPGRFRGGYTF | TGTGCCAGCTCACCACCCGGTCGCTTTAGAGGGGGCTACACCTTC
NA | TRBJ1-3 | NA | TRBV6-5 | CASRNRDAAGNTIYF | TGTGCCAGCAGAAACAGGGATGCGGCTGGAAACACCATATATTTT
TRBD1 | TRBJ1-1 | few | TRBV7-8 | CASSPWDRVNTEAFF | TGTGCCAGCAGCCCATGGGACAGGGTGAACACTGAAGCTTTCTTT
NA | TRBJ2-7 | few | TRBV11-2 | CASSLGRLYEQYF | TGTGCCAGCAGCTTAGGGAGGCTCTACGAGCAGTACTTC
NA | TRBJ1-1 | NA | TRBV5-6 | CASSFTPMNTEAFF | TGTGCCAGCAGCTTTACACCAATGAACACTGAAGCTTTCTTT
TRBD1 | TRBJ2-7 | NA | TRBV5-1 | CASSPERTGHEQYF | TGCGCCAGCAGCCCAGAACGGACAGGGCACGAGCAGTACTTC
NA | TRBJ2-5 | NA | TRBV29-1 | CSVAGGSETQYF | TGCAGCGTTGCAGGTGGGTCGGAGACCCAGTACTTC
NA | TRBJ2-7 | NA | TRBV7-9 | CASSLASREQYF | TGTGCCAGCAGCTTAGCCAGCAGGGAGCAGTACTTC
TRBD1 | TRBJ2-4 | NA | TRBV9 | CASSQGQGVAKNIQYF | TGTGCCAGCAGCCAGGGACAGGGGGTTGCCAAAAACATTCAGTACTTC
NA | TRBJ1-6 | NA | TRBV5-6 | CASSFRQVNSPLHF | TGTGCCAGCAGCTTCAGGCAGGTTAATTCACCCCTCCACTTT
TRBD1 | TRBJ1-2 | NA | TRBV7-3 | CASSLGQGSYGYTF | TGTGCCAGCAGCTTGGGACAGGGATCATATGGCTACACCTTC